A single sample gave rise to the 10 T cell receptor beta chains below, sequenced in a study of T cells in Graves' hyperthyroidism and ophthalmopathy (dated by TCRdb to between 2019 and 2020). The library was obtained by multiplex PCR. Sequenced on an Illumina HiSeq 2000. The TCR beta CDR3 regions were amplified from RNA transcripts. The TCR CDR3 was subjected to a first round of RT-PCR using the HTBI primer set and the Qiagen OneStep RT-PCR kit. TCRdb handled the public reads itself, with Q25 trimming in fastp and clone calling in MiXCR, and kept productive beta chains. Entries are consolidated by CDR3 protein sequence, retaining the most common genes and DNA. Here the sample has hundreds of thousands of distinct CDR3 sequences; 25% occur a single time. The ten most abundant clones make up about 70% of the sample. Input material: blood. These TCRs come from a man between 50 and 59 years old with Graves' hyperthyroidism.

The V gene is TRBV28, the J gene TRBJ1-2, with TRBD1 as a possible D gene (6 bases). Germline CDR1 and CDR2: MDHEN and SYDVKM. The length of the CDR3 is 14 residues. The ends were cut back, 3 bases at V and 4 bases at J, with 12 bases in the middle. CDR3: CASSLLMGAYGYTF. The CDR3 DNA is TGTGCCAGCAGTTTGCTCATGGGGGCCTATGGCTACACCTTC.

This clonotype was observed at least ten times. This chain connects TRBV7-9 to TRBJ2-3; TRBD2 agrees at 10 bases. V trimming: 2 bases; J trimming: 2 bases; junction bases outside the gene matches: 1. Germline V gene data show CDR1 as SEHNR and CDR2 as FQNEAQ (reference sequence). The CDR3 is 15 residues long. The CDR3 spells CASSLSGRATDTQYF. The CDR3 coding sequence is TGTGCCAGCAGCTTAAGCGGGAGGGCCACAGATACGCAGTATTTT.

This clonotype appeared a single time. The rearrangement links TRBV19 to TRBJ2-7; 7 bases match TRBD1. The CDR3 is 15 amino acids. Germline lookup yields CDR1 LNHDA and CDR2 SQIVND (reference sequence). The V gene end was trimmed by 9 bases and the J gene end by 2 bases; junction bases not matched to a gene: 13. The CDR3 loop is CARRAVGTATYEQYF. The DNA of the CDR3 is TGTGCCAGAAGGGCGGTAGGGACAGCAACCTACGAGCAGTACTTC.

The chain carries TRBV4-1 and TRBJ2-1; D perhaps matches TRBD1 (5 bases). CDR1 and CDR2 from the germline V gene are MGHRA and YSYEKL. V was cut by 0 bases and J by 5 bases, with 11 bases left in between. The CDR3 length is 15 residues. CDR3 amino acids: CASSQEGRADNEQFF. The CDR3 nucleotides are TGCGCCAGCAGCCAAGAGGGCAGGGCGGACAATGAGCAGTTCTTC.

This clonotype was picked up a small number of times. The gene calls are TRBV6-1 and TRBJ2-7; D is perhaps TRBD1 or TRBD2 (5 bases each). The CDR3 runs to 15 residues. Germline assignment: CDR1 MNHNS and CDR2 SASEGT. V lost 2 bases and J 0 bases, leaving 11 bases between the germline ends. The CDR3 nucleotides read TGTGCCAGCAGTGAATTGGACGGGGCCTCCTACGAGCAGTACTTC. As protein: CASSELDGASYEQYF.

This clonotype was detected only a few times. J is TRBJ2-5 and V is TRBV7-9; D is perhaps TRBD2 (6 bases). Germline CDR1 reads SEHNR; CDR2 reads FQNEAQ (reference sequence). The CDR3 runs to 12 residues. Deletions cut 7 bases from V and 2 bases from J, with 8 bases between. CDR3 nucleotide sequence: TGTGCCAGCAACCGGGGGCAAGAGACCCAGTACTTC. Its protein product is CASNRGQETQYF.

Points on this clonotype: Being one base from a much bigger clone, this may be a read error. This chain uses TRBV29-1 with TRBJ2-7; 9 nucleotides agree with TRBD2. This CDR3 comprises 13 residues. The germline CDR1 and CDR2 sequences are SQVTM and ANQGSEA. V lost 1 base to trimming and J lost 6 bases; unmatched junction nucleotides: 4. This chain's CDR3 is CSVEGTSACEQYF. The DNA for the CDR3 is TGCAGCGTTGAAGGGACTAGCGCCTGCGAGCAGTACTTC.

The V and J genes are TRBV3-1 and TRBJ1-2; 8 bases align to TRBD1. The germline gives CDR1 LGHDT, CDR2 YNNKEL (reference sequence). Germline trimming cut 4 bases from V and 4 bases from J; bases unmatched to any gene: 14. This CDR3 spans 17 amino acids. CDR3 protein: CASSPGTGSFTVYGYTF. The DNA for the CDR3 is TGTGCCAGCAGCCCTGGGACAGGTTCGTTCACTGTCTATGGCTACACCTTC.

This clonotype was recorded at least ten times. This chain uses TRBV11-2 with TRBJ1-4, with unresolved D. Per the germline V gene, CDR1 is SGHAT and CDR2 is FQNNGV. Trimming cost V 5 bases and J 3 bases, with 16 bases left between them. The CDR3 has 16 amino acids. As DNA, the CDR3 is TGTGCCAGCAGCCGCCAGCGTGGTGCGGCTAATGAAAAACTGTTTTTT. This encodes CASSRQRGAANEKLFF.

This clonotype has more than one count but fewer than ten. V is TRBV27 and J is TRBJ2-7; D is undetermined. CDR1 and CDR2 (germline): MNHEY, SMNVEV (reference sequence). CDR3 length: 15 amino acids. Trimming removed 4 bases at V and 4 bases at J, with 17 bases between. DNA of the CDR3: TGTGCCAGCAGTTCCCCCGCGCGTTATCTATACGAGCAGTACTTC. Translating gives CASSSPARYLYEQYF.